The rows below give T cell receptor beta chains drawn from one sample of a study of blood T cell repertoires in COVID-19. Repertoires were generated with immunoSEQ multiplex PCR, while TCRdb's copy carries only in-frame clones and drops some. In the table there are a few hundred thousand clones, just under 85% of which are singletons. The specimen was peripheral blood. Receptors originate from a woman in her forties or fifties with active or convalescent COVID-19. Both conserved end residues are part of each CDR3. A D gene is named only where the DNA matches it firmly. Size tells how often a clone was seen (once, few, many) or the class of an expanded clone, and some rows leave it out.

>TRBD1|few|TRBJ1-4|TRBV2
TGTGCCAGCAGCGATCAGGGGGCGGTTGTAGAAAAACTGTTTTTT
CASSDQGAVVEKLFF
>TRBD1|.|TRBJ2-6|TRBV7-9
TGTGCCAGCAGCCAATGGACAGGTTACTCTGGGGCCAACGTCCTGACTTTC
CASSQWTGYSGANVLTF
>.|.|TRBJ1-1|TRBV6-5
TGTGCCAGCAGAAGACACTTTGAAGCTTTCTTT
CASRRHFEAFF
>.|.|TRBJ2-2|TRBV6-5
TGTGCCAGCAGTTACATGGCAGGGTCCGGGGAGCTGTTTTTT
CASSYMAGSGELFF
>TRBD1|once|TRBJ1-2|TRBV7-2
TGTGCCAGCAGGTCCGGCATTGGACAGGGGGTCTATGGCTACACCTTC
CASRSGIGQGVYGYTF
>TRBD1|.|TRBJ1-2|TRBV27
TGTGCCAGCAGTTTAAATCAGGGGGTTGGCGGCTACACCTTC
CASSLNQGVGGYTF
>.|.|TRBJ2-7|TRBV6-5
TGTGCCAGCAGTTACGGCTTCTCCTACGAGCAGTACTTC
CASSYGFSYEQYF
>TRBD2|.|TRBJ2-1|TRBV7-9
TGTGCCAGCAGCTTAGGGAGAGTGGGACTAGCGAGGCACAATGAGCAGTTCTTC
CASSLGRVGLARHNEQFF
>.|.|TRBJ1-1|TRBV28
TGTGCCAGCAGTATCGGGGAGGGAACTGAAGCTTTCTTT
CASSIGEGTEAFF
>TRBD2|.|TRBJ2-3|TRBV5-1
TGCGCCAGCAGCTTGTCTACTAGCGGGAGGTCGTATACGCAGTATTTT
CASSLSTSGRSYTQYF
>TRBD2|.|TRBJ2-7|TRBV7-8
TGTGCCAGCAGCTTAAGTCTAGCGGGGGAGCAGTACTTC
CASSLSLAGEQYF
>.|.|TRBJ2-3|TRBV7-8
TGTGCCAGCAGCGCTACTAGGAGTGGTGCAGATACGCAGTATTTT
CASSATRSGADTQYF
>TRBD1|.|TRBJ2-7|TRBV11-2
TGTGCCAGCAGCCTGGACAGGGGGCCGGTCGAGCAGTACTTC
CASSLDRGPVEQYF
>TRBD1|.|TRBJ1-2|TRBV5-1
TGCGCCAGCAGCCTGGGGGACAGGGACCCCTATGGCTACACCTTC
CASSLGDRDPYGYTF
>TRBD1|.|TRBJ2-5|TRBV7-2
TGTGCCAGCAGCTTTAACAGGGGGCGAGAGACCCAGTACTTC
CASSFNRGRETQYF
>.|few|TRBJ2-7|TRBV9
TGTGCCAGCAGCCCCCAGGTCGGATCCTACGAGCAGTACTTC
CASSPQVGSYEQYF
>.|.|TRBJ1-6|TRBV3-1/TRBV3-2
TGTGCCAGCAGCCGTTCAGAACATTCCTATAATTCACCCCTCCACTTT
CASSRSEHSYNSPLHF
>TRBD1|.|TRBJ1-6|TRBV7-9
TGTGCCAGCAGCTTAGACGAGGGGGCAAATAATTCACCCCTCCACTTT
CASSLDEGANNSPLHF
>.|many|TRBJ1-5|TRBV5-1
TGCGCCAGCAGCTTGGGGGCAGGTAATCAGCCCCAGCATTTT
CASSLGAGNQPQHF
>.|.|TRBJ2-5|TRBV7-9
TGTGCCAGCAGCTTAGTGTCCGGGATCGGGACCCAGTACTTC
CASSLVSGIGTQYF
>.|.|TRBJ2-1|TRBV29-1
TGCAGCGTTGAAGAAGGGGGGGGGCAGAGTTACAACCAGCAGTTCTTC
CSVEEGGGQSYNQQFF
>TRBD1|.|TRBJ2-7|TRBV6-5
TGTGCCAGCAGACCGCGACAGGGGGCATACGAGCAGTACTTC
CASRPRQGAYEQYF
>.|.|TRBJ1-1|TRBV2
TGTGCCAGCAATCGGGATCGGGGGACGGCAATGAACACTGAAGCTTTCTTT
CASNRDRGTAMNTEAFF
>TRBD1|.|TRBJ1-2|TRBV19
TGTGCCAGTAGTCCCGATACAGGGGGCTATGGCTACACCTTC
CASSPDTGGYGYTF
>.|.|TRBJ1-6|TRBV28
TGTGCCAGCACTTTGCGGGGGTCTAACTCACCCCTCCACTTT
CASTLRGSNSPLHF
>TRBD2|.|TRBJ2-7|TRBV14
TGTGCCAGCAGCCGACGACTAGCGGGAGTATCCTACGAGCAGTACTTC
CASSRRLAGVSYEQYF
>TRBD1|.|TRBJ1-1|TRBV18
TGTGCCAGCTCAACTACTAACAGGGGGAAGGGGACTGAAGCTTTCTTT
CASSTTNRGKGTEAFF
>TRBD2|.|TRBJ2-7|TRBV28
TGTGCCAGCAGTTTAGGGACTAGCGGATACGAGCAGTACTTC
CASSLGTSGYEQYF